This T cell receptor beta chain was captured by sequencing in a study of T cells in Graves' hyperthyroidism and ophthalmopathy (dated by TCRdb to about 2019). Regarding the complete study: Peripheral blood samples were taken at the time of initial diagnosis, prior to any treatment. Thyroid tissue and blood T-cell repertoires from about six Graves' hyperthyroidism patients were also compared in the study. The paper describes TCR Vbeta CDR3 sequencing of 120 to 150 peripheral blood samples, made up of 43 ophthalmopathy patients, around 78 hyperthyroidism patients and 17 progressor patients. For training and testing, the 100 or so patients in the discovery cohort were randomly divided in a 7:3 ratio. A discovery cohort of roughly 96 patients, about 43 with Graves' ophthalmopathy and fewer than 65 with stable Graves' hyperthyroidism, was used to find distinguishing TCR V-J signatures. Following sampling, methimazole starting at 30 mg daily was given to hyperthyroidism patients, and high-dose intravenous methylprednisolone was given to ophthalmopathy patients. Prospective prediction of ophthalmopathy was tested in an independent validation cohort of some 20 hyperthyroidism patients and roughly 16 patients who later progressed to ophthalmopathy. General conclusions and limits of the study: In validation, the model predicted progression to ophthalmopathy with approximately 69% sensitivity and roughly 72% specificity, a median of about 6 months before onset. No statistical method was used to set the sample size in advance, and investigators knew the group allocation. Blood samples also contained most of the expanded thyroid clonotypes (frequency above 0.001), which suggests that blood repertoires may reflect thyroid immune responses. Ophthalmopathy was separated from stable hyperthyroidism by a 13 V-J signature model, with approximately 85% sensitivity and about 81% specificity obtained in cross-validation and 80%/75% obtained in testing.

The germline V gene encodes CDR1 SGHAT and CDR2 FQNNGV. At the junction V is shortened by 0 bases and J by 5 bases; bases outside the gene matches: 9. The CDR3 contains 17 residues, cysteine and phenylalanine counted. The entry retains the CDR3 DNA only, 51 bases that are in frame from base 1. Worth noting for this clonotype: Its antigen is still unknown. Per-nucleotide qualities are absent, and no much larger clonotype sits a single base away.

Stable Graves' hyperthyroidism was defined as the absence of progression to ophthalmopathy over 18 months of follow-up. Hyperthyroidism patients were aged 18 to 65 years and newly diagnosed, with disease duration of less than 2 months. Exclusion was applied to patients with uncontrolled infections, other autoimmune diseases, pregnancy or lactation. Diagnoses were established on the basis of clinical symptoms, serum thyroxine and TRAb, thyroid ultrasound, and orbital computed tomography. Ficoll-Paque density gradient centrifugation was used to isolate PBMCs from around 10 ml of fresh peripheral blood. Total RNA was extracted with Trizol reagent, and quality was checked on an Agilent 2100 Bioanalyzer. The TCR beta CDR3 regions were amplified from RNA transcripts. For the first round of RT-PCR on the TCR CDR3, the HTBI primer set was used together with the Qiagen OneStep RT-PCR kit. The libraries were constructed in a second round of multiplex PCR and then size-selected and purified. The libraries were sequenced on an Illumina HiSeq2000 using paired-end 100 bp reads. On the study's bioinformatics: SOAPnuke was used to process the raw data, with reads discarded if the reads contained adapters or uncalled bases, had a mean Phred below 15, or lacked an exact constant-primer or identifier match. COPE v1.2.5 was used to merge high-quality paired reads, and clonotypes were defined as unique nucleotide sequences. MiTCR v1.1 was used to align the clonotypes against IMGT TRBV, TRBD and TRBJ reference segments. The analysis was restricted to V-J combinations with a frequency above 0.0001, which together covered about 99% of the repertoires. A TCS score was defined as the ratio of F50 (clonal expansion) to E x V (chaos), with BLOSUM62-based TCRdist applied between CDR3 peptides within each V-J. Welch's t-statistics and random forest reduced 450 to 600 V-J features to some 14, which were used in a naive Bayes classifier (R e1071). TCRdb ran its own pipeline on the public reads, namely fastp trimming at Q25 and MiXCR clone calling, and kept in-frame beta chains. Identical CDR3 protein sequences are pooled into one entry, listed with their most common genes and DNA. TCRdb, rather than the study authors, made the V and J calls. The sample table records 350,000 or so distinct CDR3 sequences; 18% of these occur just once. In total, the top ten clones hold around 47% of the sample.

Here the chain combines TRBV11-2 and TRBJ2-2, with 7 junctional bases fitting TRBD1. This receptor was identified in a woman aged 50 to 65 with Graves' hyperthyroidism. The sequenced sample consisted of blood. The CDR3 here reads CASSLDRERGRTGELFF. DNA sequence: TGTGCCAGCAGCTTAGACAGGGAGAGGGGGCGAACCGGGGAGCTGTTTTTT. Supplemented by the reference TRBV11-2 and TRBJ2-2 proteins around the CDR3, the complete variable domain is EAGVAQSPRYKIIEKRQSVAFWCNPISGHATLYWYQQILGQGPKLLIQFQNNGVVDDSQLPKDRFSAERLKGVDSTLKIQPAKLEDSAVYLCASSLDRERGRTGELFFGEGSRLTVL.